These 24 T cell receptor beta chains share one sample of origin, sequenced in a study of blood T cells in healthy people across ages. A second PCR, run for about 6 to 11 cycles, used a sample-barcoded 5' primer plus a J-beta primer mix. TCRdb called the 5' RACE reads again in MiXCR, with one record for every CDR3 protein. The table includes about 580,000 distinct CDR3 sequences, 45% to 55% detected once. The sequencing sample was made of blood. These receptors were obtained from a man older than 75 in good health.

Remarks on this clonotype: Given a much more abundant clone one base away, this may be a read error. CDR3 nucleotides: TGTGCCAGCAGCCAAATGGGGGGAGATGAGCAGTACTTC. It translates to CASSQMGGDEQYF. The chain links TRBV7-9 to TRBJ2-5, with TRBD2 as a possible D gene (6 bases). The ends were cut back, 5 bases at V and 11 bases at J, with 18 bases in the middle. Per germline, CDR1 SEHNR and CDR2 FQNEAQ (reference sequence). This CDR3 contains 13 residues.

The chain joins TRBV11-2 to TRBJ2-3, with TRBD1 identical over 9 bases. The V segment lost 4 bases and the J segment 10 bases; nucleotides outside the gene matches: 24. Germline V lookup: CDR1 SGHAT, CDR2 FQNNGV. The CDR3 runs 19 residues. The CDR3 loop is CASSSTLGRPDRGLYAQYF. CDR3 sequence (DNA): TGTGCCAGCAGCTCCACGTTAGGCCGACCCGACAGGGGGTTATATGCGCAGTATTTT.

A few counts support this clonotype. The V gene is TRBV12-3 or TRBV12-4, the J gene TRBJ2-1, with TRBD1 matching over 8 bases. There are 16 residues in the CDR3. V gave up 5 bases and J gave up 3 bases; unmatched junction bases: 9. CDR3 in amino acids: CASSHGQGRGYNEQFF. Written as DNA, the CDR3 is TGTGCCAGCAGTCATGGACAGGGAAGGGGCTACAATGAGCAGTTCTTC.

V is TRBV20-1 and J is TRBJ2-4, with TRBD2 matching 8 bases. The J call may be faulty, since TRBJ2-5 better matches the DNA end. Germline CDR1 is DFQATT and CDR2 is SNEGSKA (reference sequence). CDR3 length equals 13 residues. The CDR3 DNA sequence: TGCAGTGCAACATTAGCGGGGCAAGAGACCCAGTACTTC. As protein: CSATLAGQETQYF.

The rearrangement links TRBV7-3 to TRBJ1-3; D gene uncertain. The CDR3 sequence is 14 residues long. The V end lost 1 base, the J end lost 0 bases, and 4 bases lay between the germline ends. Germline-derived CDR1 and CDR2 are SGHTA and FQGTGA. CDR3 DNA sequence: TGTGCCAGCAGCTTAAAGCACTCTGGAAACACCATATATTTT. Residues: CASSLKHSGNTIYF.

The chain carries TRBV7-2 and TRBJ2-7, with D perhaps matching TRBD1 (7 bases). V shed 5 bases and J shed 2 bases, with 16 bases lying between them. From germline, CDR1 is SGHTA and CDR2 FQGNSA. The CDR3 has 15 amino acids. CDR3 sequence reads: CASSLAGQPPYEQYF. CDR3 DNA sequence: TGTGCCAGCAGCCTCGCGGGACAGCCACCCTACGAGCAGTACTTC.

The chain is built from TRBV3-1 and TRBJ2-7, with TRBD2 matching 9 bases. V was pared by 1 base and J by 3 bases, with 4 bases of the junction left unmatched. From germline, CDR1 is LGHDT and CDR2 YNNKEL (reference sequence). The CDR3 has 15 residues. DNA for the CDR3: TGTGCCAGCAGCCAAGTGGGCGGGAGGGACTACGAGCAGTACTTC. It yields the protein CASSQVGGRDYEQYF.

This clonotype was picked up a small number of times. The chain recombines TRBV6-6 with TRBJ1-4; the D gene is possibly TRBD1 (6 bases). The CDR3 contains 15 residues. Germline CDR1 and CDR2: MNHNY and SVGAGI (reference sequence). The V end lost 7 bases, the J end lost 7 bases, and 19 bases lay between the germline ends. The DNA for the CDR3 is TGTGCCAGCACGACGACCGGGGGCTTGGGTGAAAAACTGTTTTTT. Its protein is CASTTTGGLGEKLFF.

The rearrangement joins TRBV29-1 to TRBJ1-4; D may be TRBD1 (5 bases). V was clipped by 7 bases and J by 7 bases, with 16 bases between them. CDR3 length: 13 amino acids. The germline V gene has CDR1 SQVTM and CDR2 ANQGSEA. The CDR3 is CSGAIGAGEKLFF. CDR3 in DNA: TGCAGCGGTGCGATAGGGGCGGGTGAAAAACTGTTTTTT.

This chain uses TRBV5-1 with TRBJ2-2, with D possibly being TRBD1 (6 bases). This CDR3 has 15 amino acids. CDR1 is SGHRS, CDR2 YFSETQ, per germline. Trimming left V 5 bases short and J 1 base short, with 12 bases between. The CDR3 DNA reads TGCGCCAGCAGGCCTCAGGGGTTGAACACCGGGGAGCTGTTTTTT. Protein: CASRPQGLNTGELFF.

This rearrangement joins TRBV29-1 to TRBJ1-2; D is possibly TRBD1 (5 bases). Germline CDR1 and CDR2: SQVTM and ANQGSEA. The V end was cut by 1 base, the J end by 6 bases, with 12 bases between. This CDR3 is 13 amino acids long. The chain's CDR3 is CSVEVPGHHGYTF. In nucleotides, the CDR3 is TGCAGCGTTGAAGTACCAGGGCACCATGGCTACACCTTC.

There are a few counts of this clonotype. The chain combines TRBV20-1 with TRBJ2-5, with D perhaps given as TRBD1 or TRBD2 (6 bases each). Germline CDR1 is DFQATT and CDR2 is SNEGSKA (reference sequence). The CDR3 sequence is 11 residues long. The CDR3 spells CSAGGPETQYF. The CDR3 DNA follows: TGCAGCGCTGGGGGGCCGGAGACCCAGTACTTC.

This clonotype was picked up a small number of times. The chain recombines TRBV27 with TRBJ1-5, with TRBD1 as a possible D gene (6 bases). This CDR3 is 14 amino acids long. Trimming removed 7 bases from V and 1 base from J, with 11 bases in between. The germline gives CDR1 MNHEY, CDR2 SMNVEV (reference sequence). The CDR3 is CASKQGGSNQPQHF. CDR3 in DNA: TGTGCCAGCAAACAAGGGGGGAGCAATCAGCCCCAGCATTTT.

This clonotype occurred a few times. The chain has TRBV6-6 and TRBJ1-6; D call uncertain. Germline CDR1 MNHNY, CDR2 SVGAGI (reference sequence). This CDR3 region has 15 residues. V was clipped by 4 bases and J by 2 bases, with 9 bases between them. CDR3 in amino acids: CASSSPPAYNSPLHF. The CDR3 nucleotides read TGTGCCAGCAGTTCCCCCCCTGCCTATAATTCACCCCTCCACTTT.

This clonotype was seen a handful of times. The chain uses TRBV6-5 and TRBJ1-2; possible D gene TRBD1, 6 bases. The germline gives CDR1 MNHEY, CDR2 SVGAGI. This CDR3 contains 13 residues. V dropped 2 bases and J dropped 3 bases, with 7 bases sitting between them. The DNA of the CDR3 is TGTGCCAGCAGTTACACAGGGTACTATGGCTACACCTTC. It codes for CASSYTGYYGYTF.

This chain joins TRBV6-5 and TRBJ2-5; D ambiguous. Per the germline V gene, CDR1 is MNHEY and CDR2 is SVGAGI. V lost 4 bases to trimming and J lost 5 bases, with 14 bases between them. The CDR3 runs to 14 residues. Here the CDR3 DNA reads TGTGCCAGCAGTTGGAGATCTGGGATCGAGACCCAGTACTTC. Translated: CASSWRSGIETQYF.

This clonotype was picked up many times. The chain couples TRBV6-6 to TRBJ1-4, with D possibly TRBD1 on 5 matching bases. Germline CDR1 and CDR2: MNHNY and SVGAGI (reference sequence). Trimming stripped 2 bases from V and 9 bases from J, with 16 bases between. This CDR3 contains 15 residues. The CDR3 coding sequence is TGTGCCAGCAGTTACGGGGCAGGGAGGGTTCAAAAACTGTTTTTT. Translation: CASSYGAGRVQKLFF.

This clonotype was detected only a few times. The rearrangement uses TRBV6-2 or TRBV6-3 and TRBJ2-5; D might be TRBD2 (5 bases). The germline V and J ends were trimmed by 6 bases and 2 bases, with 13 bases remaining between them. Per the germline V gene, CDR1 is MNHEY and CDR2 is SVGEGT. CDR3 length: 14 residues. The CDR3 region has the DNA TGTGCCAGCAGCCCCACGAGGGTTCAAGAGACCCAGTACTTC. Translation gives CASSPTRVQETQYF.

The chain uses TRBV20-1 and TRBJ2-5, with TRBD1 matching over 9 bases. Trimming at V came to 0 bases and at J to 6 bases, leaving 8 bases not matched to a gene. Germline CDR1 reads DFQATT; CDR2 reads SNEGSKA (reference sequence). The CDR3 sequence is 15 residues long. CDR3 region: CSARDRTGATKTQYF. In DNA form, the CDR3 reads TGCAGTGCTAGAGATCGGACAGGGGCGACGAAGACCCAGTACTTC.

Only a few counts were recorded for this clonotype. This chain links TRBV29-1 with TRBJ1-1; 9 positions match TRBD1. The CDR3 runs to 15 residues. V lost 7 bases and J lost 7; bases outside the gene matches: 16. Germline CDR1 and CDR2: SQVTM and ANQGSEA. CDR3 bases: TGCAGCGCTACCGTGGGACAGGGCCTAAGGGGTGAAGCTTTCTTT. Encoded protein: CSATVGQGLRGEAFF.

This clonotype was seen a handful of times. This sequence joins TRBV12-3 or TRBV12-4 and TRBJ1-5; no reliable D call. V was cut by 2 bases and J by 3 bases, with 8 bases left in between. This CDR3 has 14 residues. The CDR3 is CASSLTHTNQPQHF. CDR3 in DNA: TGTGCCAGCAGTTTAACACACACCAATCAGCCCCAGCATTTT.

This clonotype turned up a few times. The rearrangement joins TRBV3-1 to TRBJ1-2; no definite D call. Per germline, CDR1 LGHDT and CDR2 YNNKEL (reference sequence). The CDR3 runs 14 residues. Trimming pared 2 bases from V and 7 bases from J, leaving 14 bases between. The CDR3 coding sequence is TGTGCCAGCAGCCAAACGCCCGAAATCGCTGGCTACACCTTC. Translating it yields CASSQTPEIAGYTF.

This sequence joins TRBV12-3 or TRBV12-4 and TRBJ2-1, with unresolved D. V shed 3 bases and J shed 9 bases, with 6 bases lying between them. The CDR3 runs to 11 residues. The CDR3 loop reads CASSFESEQFF. The DNA for the CDR3 is TGTGCCAGCAGTTTTGAAAGTGAGCAGTTCTTC.

CDR3 DNA: TGCAGCGTTGAAGATCTGACGGGGACAGGCGAGTACTATGGCTACACCTTC. Translating gives CSVEDLTGTGEYYGYTF. V gene TRBV29-1 combines with J gene TRBJ1-2; 8 bases agree with TRBD1. Germline assignment: CDR1 SQVTM and CDR2 ANQGSEA. Unmatched junction bases numbered 12, after V lost 0 bases and J lost 3 bases. The CDR3 loop spans 17 amino acids.